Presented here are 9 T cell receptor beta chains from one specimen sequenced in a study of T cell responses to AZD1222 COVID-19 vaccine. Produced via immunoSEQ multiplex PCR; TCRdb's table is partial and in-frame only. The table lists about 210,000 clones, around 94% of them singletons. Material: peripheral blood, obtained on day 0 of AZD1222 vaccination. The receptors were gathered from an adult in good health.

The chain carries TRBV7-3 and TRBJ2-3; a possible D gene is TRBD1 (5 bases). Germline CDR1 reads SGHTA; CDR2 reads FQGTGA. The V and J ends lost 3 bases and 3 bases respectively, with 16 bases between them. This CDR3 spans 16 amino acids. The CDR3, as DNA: TGTGCCAGCAGCTTGTCTCCCATAGGGGTTACAGATACGCAGTATTTT. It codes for CASSLSPIGVTDTQYF.

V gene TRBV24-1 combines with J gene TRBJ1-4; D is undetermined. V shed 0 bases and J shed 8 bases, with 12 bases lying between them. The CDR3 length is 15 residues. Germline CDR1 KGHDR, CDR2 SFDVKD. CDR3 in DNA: TGTGCCACCAGTGATTTGCTCGGGGTTTGGGAAAAACTGTTTTTT. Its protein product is CATSDLLGVWEKLFF.

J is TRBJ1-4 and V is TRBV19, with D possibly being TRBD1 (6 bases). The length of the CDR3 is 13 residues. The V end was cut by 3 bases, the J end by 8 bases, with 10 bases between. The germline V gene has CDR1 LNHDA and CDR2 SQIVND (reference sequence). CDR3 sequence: CASSIDRREKLFF. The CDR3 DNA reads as TGTGCCAGTAGTATTGACAGGAGGGAAAAACTGTTTTTT.

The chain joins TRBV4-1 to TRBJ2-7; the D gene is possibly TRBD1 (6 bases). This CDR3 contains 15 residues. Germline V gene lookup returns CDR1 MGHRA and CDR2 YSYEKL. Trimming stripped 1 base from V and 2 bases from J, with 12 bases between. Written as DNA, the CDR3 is TGCGCCAGCAGCCAAGGCACAGGGTACCCCTACGAGCAGTACTTC. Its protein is CASSQGTGYPYEQYF.

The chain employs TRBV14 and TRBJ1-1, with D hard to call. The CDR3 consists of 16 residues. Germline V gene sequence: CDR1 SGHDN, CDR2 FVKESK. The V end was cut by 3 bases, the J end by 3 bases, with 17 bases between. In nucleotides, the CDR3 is TGTGCCAGCAGCCACGGGTTTTCGGGGTGGGACACTGAAGCTTTCTTT. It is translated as CASSHGFSGWDTEAFF. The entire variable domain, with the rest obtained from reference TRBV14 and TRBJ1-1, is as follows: EAGVTQFPSHSVIEKGQTVTLRCDPISGHDNLYWYRRVMGKEIKFLLHFVKESKQDESGMPNNRFLAERTGGTYSTLKVQPAELEDSGVYFCASSHGFSGWDTEAFFGQGTRLTVV.

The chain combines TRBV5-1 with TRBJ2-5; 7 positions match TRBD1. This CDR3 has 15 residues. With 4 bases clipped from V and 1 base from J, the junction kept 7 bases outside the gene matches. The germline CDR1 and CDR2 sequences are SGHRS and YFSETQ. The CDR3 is CASSRSTGTQETQYF. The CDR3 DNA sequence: TGCGCCAGCAGCCGGTCGACAGGGACCCAAGAGACCCAGTACTTC.

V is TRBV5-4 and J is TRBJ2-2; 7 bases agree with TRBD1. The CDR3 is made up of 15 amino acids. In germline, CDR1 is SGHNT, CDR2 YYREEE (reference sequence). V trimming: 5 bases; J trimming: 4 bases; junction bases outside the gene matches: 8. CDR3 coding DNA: TGTGCCAGCAGAGGGGGCAGGGGGAGCACCGGGGAGCTGTTTTTT. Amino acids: CASRGGRGSTGELFF.

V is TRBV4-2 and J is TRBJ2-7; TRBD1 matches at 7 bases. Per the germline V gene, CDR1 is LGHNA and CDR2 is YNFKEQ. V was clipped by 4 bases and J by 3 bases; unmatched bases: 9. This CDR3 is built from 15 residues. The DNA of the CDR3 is TGTGCCAGCAGCCTGGCGACAGGGACCAACTACGAGCAGTACTTC. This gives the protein CASSLATGTNYEQYF.

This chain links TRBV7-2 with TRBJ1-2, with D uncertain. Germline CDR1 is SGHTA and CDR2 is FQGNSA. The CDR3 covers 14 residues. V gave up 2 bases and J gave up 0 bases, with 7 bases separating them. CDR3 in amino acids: CASSLSQANYGYTF. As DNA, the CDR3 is TGTGCCAGCAGCTTAAGCCAGGCTAACTATGGCTACACCTTC.